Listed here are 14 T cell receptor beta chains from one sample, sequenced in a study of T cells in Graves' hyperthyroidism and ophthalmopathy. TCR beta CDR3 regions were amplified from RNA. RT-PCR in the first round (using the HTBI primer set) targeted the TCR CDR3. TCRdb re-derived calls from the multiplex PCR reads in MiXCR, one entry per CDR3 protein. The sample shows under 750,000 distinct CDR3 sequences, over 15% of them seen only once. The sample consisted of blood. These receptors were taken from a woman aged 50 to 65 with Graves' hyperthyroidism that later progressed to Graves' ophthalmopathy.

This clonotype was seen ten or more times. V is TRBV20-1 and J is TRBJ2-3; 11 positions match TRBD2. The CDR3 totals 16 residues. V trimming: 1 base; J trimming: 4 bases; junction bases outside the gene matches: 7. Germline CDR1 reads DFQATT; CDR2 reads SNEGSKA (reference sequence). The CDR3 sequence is CSARVETSGVADTQYF. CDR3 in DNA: TGCAGTGCTAGAGTTGAGACTAGCGGGGTTGCAGATACGCAGTATTTT.

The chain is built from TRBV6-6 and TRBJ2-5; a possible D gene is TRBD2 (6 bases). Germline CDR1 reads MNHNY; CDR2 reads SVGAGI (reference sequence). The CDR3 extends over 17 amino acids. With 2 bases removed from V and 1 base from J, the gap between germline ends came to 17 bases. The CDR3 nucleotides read TGTGCCAGCAGTTACAACCGGGACTCGGCGGCCCAAGAGACCCAGTACTTC. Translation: CASSYNRDSAAQETQYF.

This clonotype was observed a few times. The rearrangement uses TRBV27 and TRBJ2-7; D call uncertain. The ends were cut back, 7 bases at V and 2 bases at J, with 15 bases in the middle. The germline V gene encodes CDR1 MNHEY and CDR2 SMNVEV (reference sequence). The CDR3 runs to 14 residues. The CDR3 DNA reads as TGTGCCAGCATGGAACGGACCAGCCCCTACGAGCAGTACTTC. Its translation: CASMERTSPYEQYF.

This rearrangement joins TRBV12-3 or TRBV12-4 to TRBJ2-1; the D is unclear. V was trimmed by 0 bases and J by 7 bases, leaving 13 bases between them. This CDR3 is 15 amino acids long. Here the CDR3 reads CASSLARQVFNEQFF. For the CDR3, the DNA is TGTGCCAGCAGTTTAGCGCGTCAGGTTTTTAATGAGCAGTTCTTC.

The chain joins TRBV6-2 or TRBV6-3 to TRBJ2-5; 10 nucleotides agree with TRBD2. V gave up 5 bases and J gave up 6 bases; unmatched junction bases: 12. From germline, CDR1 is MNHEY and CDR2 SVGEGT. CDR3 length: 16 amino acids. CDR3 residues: CASSKILAGEGKTQYF. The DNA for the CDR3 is TGTGCCAGCAGTAAAATCCTAGCGGGGGAGGGGAAGACCCAGTACTTC.

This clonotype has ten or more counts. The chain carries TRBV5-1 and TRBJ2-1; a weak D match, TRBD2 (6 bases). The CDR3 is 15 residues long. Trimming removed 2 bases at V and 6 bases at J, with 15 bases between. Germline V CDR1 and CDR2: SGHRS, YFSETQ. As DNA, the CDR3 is TGCGCCAGCAGCTTTTGGGGGGATCGCAGCAATGAGCAGTTCTTC. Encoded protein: CASSFWGDRSNEQFF.

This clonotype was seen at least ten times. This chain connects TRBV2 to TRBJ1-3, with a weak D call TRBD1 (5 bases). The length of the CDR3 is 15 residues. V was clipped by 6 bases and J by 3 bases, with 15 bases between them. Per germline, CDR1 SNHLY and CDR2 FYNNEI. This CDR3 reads CASRQDGTLGNTIYF. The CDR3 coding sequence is TGTGCCAGCAGACAGGACGGGACCCTTGGAAACACCATATATTTT.

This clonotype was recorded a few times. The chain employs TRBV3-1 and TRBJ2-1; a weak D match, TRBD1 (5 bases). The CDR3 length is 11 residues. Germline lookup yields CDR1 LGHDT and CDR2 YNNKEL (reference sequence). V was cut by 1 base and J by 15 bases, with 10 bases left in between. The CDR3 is CASSQATAVFF. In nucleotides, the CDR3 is TGTGCCAGCAGCCAAGCGACAGCCGTGTTCTTC.

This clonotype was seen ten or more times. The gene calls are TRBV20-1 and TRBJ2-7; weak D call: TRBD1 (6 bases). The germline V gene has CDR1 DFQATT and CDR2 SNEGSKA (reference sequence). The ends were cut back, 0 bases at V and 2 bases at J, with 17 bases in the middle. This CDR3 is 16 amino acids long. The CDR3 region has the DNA TGCAGTGCTAGAGATGGGGTCGGGACACACACCTACGAGCAGTACTTC. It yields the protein CSARDGVGTHTYEQYF.

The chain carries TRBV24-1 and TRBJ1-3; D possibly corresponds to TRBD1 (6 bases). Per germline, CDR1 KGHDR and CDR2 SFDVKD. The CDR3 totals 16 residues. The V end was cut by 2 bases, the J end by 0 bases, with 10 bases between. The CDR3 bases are TGTGCCACCAGTGATTCGACAGGTACCTCTGGAAACACCATATATTTT. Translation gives CATSDSTGTSGNTIYF.

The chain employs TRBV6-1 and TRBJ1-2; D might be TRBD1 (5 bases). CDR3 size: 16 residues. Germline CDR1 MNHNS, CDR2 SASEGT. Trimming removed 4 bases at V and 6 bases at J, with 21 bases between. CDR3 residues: CASSAGPHKFRDGYTF. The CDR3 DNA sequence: TGTGCCAGCAGTGCGGGACCCCATAAATTTAGGGATGGCTACACCTTC.

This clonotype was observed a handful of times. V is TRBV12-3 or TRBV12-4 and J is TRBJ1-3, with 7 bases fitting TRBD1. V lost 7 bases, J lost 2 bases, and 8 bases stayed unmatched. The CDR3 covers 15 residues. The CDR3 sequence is CASIIRGTAGNTIYF. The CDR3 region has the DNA TGTGCCAGCATCATTAGGGGGACAGCTGGAAACACCATATATTTT.

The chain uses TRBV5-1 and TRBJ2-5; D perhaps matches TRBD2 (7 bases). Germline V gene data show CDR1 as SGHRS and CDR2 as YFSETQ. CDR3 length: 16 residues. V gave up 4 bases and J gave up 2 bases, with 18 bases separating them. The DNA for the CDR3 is TGCGCCAGCAGCCAAACGCCGCGGGGGCTTCAAGAGACCCAGTACTTC. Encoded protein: CASSQTPRGLQETQYF.

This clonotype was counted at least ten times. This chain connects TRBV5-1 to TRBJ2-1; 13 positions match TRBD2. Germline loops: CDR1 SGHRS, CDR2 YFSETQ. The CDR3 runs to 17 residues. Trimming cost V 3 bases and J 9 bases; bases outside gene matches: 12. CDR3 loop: CASSSGLAGAKVGEQFF. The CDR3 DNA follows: TGCGCCAGCAGCTCCGGACTAGCGGGAGCCAAGGTGGGTGAGCAGTTCTTC.